Following are 13 T cell receptor beta chains from one sample sequenced in a study of blood T cell repertoires in COVID-19. Clones were read by immunoSEQ multiplex PCR, and TCRdb kept only the in-frame ones, dropping some. This sample has 160,000 or so clones, with 78% found just once. The sample was peripheral blood. The origin of the receptors is a woman aged 80 or older with acute or convalescent COVID-19.

The rearrangement joins TRBV12-5 to TRBJ2-7; 9 bases line up with TRBD1. V shed 4 bases and J 2 bases; nucleotides not matched to a gene: 6. CDR1 LGHNT and CDR2 FRNRAP come from the germline V gene. The CDR3 has 15 amino acids. DNA of the CDR3: TGTGCTAGTGGTTCAGGACAGGGGCAGCCCTACGAGCAGTACTTC. Encoded protein: CASGSGQGQPYEQYF.

This rearrangement joins TRBV28 to TRBJ2-7; TRBD2 agrees at 11 bases. The CDR3 sequence is 15 residues long. Trimming cost V 2 bases and J 7 bases; bases outside gene matches: 7. CDR1 MDHEN and CDR2 SYDVKM come from the germline V gene. CDR3 nucleotide sequence: TGTGCCAGCAGTTTACAAACTAGCGGGAGAGGGGAGCAGTACTTC. It encodes CASSLQTSGRGEQYF.

This chain connects TRBV5-4 to TRBJ1-2; D remains unclear. CDR3 length: 13 amino acids. Germline V CDR1 and CDR2: SGHNT, YYREEE (reference sequence). Trimming removed 0 bases from V and 8 bases from J, with 11 bases in between. The CDR3 region is CASSLVGSYGYTF. In nucleotides, the CDR3 is TGTGCCAGCAGCTTGGTGGGCAGCTACGGCTACACCTTC.

This clone was seen just once. This rearrangement joins TRBV11-2 to TRBJ1-5, with 7 bases identical to TRBD1. The CDR3 is 14 amino acids. V trimming: 1 base; J trimming: 5 bases; junction bases outside the gene matches: 2. Germline V CDR1 and CDR2: SGHAT, FQNNGV. CDR3: CASSLAGGHQPQHF. For the CDR3, the DNA is TGTGCCAGCAGCTTAGCAGGGGGGCATCAGCCCCAGCATTTT.

The chain has TRBV19 and TRBJ2-3; D perhaps matches TRBD2 (6 bases). The CDR3 loop spans 13 amino acids. Germline-derived CDR1 and CDR2 are LNHDA and SQIVND (reference sequence). Trimming shortened V by 8 bases and J by 2 bases, and 11 bases separated the two germline ends. The CDR3 loop is CASRGTNTDTQYF. The CDR3 coding sequence is TGTGCCAGTCGGGGGACCAACACAGATACGCAGTATTTT.

The V gene is TRBV7-8, the J gene TRBJ1-5; TRBD1 agrees at 7 bases. V gave up 7 bases and J gave up 2 bases; unmatched junction bases: 11. The CDR3 runs to 16 residues. The germline V gene encodes CDR1 SGHVS and CDR2 FQNEAQ. CDR3 loop: CASMPGRDRGNQPQHF. The CDR3 nucleotides read TGTGCCAGCATGCCGGGAAGGGACAGAGGCAATCAGCCCCAGCATTTT. Together with reference TRBV7-8 and TRBJ1-5, the CDR3 gives the full variable domain: GAGVSQSPRYKVAKRGQDVALRCDPISGHVSLFWYQQALGQGPEFLTYFQNEAQLDKSGLPSDRFFAERPEGSVSTLKIQRTQQEDSAVYLCASMPGRDRGNQPQHFGDGTRLSIL.

The chain joins TRBV5-1 to TRBJ2-1; 7 nucleotides match TRBD1. V lost 5 bases to trimming and J lost 7 bases; unmatched junction nucleotides: 6. This CDR3 is built from 13 residues. Germline V gene sequence: CDR1 SGHRS, CDR2 YFSETQ. CDR3 in amino acids: CASRQGFGNEQFF. The DNA for the CDR3 is TGCGCCAGCAGACAGGGGTTTGGTAATGAGCAGTTCTTC.

Only a few counts were recorded for this clone. The rearrangement links TRBV5-1 to TRBJ2-1, with 13 positions matching TRBD2. The V and J ends lost 4 bases and 10 bases, in that order; junction bases with no gene match: 8. Germline V gene sequence: CDR1 SGHRS, CDR2 YFSETQ. The CDR3 runs to 15 residues. The CDR3: CASSPPGLAGREQFF. The CDR3 nucleotides read TGCGCCAGCAGCCCGCCGGGACTAGCGGGACGCGAGCAGTTCTTC.

This chain links TRBV2 with TRBJ2-1, with a possible D match to TRBD2 (6 bases). The CDR3 length is 12 residues. V lost 7 bases to trimming and J lost 8 bases, with 12 bases between them. Germline CDR1 SNHLY, CDR2 FYNNEI. The CDR3 loop reads CASKGSGDEQFF. The CDR3 DNA reads as TGTGCCAGCAAGGGTAGCGGAGATGAGCAGTTCTTC.

The chain links TRBV6-5 to TRBJ2-7, with 11 bases that match TRBD2. Trimming cost V 0 bases and J 7 bases; bases outside gene matches: 8. The CDR3 contains 16 residues. CDR1 and CDR2 (germline): MNHEY, SVGAGI. Here the CDR3 reads CASSYSNSGRAEEQYF. The CDR3 DNA reads TGTGCCAGCAGTTACTCGAATAGCGGGAGGGCCGAAGAGCAGTACTTC.

This clone was counted between two and nine times. CDR3 bases: TGCGCCAGCAGCTTGGTACCACCTGACAGGGCAAATCAGCCCCAGCATTTT. Its translation: CASSLVPPDRANQPQHF. The rearrangement joins TRBV5-1 to TRBJ1-5, with 7 bases lining up with TRBD1. CDR1 and CDR2 (germline): SGHRS, YFSETQ. The J segment lost 4 bases and the V segment lost 0 bases, leaving 10 bases of the junction unmatched. This CDR3 is built from 17 residues.

This chain uses TRBV7-9 with TRBJ2-3, with D unclear. The CDR3 consists of 12 residues. Germline lookup yields CDR1 SEHNR and CDR2 FQNEAQ (reference sequence). Trimming removed 5 bases from V and 5 bases from J, with 8 bases in between. DNA for the CDR3: TGTGCCAGCAGCCCCGTAAAAGATACGCAGTATTTT. As protein: CASSPVKDTQYF.

The chain recombines TRBV6-1 with TRBJ1-1, with a possible D match to TRBD1 (5 bases). Trimming shortened V by 2 bases and J by 4 bases, and 14 bases separated the two germline ends. The length of the CDR3 is 15 residues. The germline gives CDR1 MNHNS, CDR2 SASEGT. The CDR3 DNA reads as TGTGCCAGCAGTGAAAGGGCAGGGAGGGTCACTGAAGCTTTCTTT. It specifies CASSERAGRVTEAFF.